This note documents a single T cell receptor (beta chain) sequence. The CDR3 totals 14 residues. V lost 5 bases and J 5 bases, leaving 15 bases between the germline ends. Looked up from germline, CDR1 is MNHEY and CDR2 is SVGEGT. This sample is part of a study of blood T cell repertoires in COVID-19. Overall study context: The samples span acute and convalescent COVID-19 from the United States, Italy and Spain. PBMCs, B-cell-depleted T cells, or T cells provided the cDNA or gDNA that made up the material.

Authors' processing steps: Counts of nucleated cells, estimated from reference gene primer amplification, were obtained. Profiling relied on immunoSEQ multiplex PCR, and the TCRdb table lists in-frame clones only, not all of them. V, J and clone size were drawn from that table, and D and trimming were deduced from the DNA. The table has approximately 200,000 clones, 65% to 85% seen once. The rearrangement uses TRBV6-2 or TRBV6-3 and TRBJ1-1, with D possibly TRBD1 on 6 matching bases. This clonotype was sampled from a woman between 55 and 75 years old with acute or convalescent COVID-19. The specimen was peripheral blood. The CDR3, as DNA: TGTGCCAGCAGTAGAACAGGGTGGGATACTGAAGCTTTCTTT. It codes for CASSRTGWDTEAFF.